These T cell receptor beta chains were read from a single sample in a study of beta chain features in type 1 diabetes. Sequencing used immunoSEQ multiplex PCR; TCRdb keeps in-frame clones, though not all of them. The table lists some 500,000 clones, roughly 10% of them singletons. Sequencing was performed on naive CD4+ T cells from blood. These receptors came from a woman in her late teens or twenties in good health. Each CDR3 is given with its conserved first and last residue. D genes are given only for firm matches. Clone size, where shown, is once, few, many, or a class for clones that have expanded.

TRBV27	TRBJ2-1	few	NA	CASSLTGNSYNEQFF	TGTGCCAGCAGTTTAACAGGGAACTCCTACAATGAGCAGTTCTTC
TRBV7-2	TRBJ2-7	NA	NA	CASSPNSYEQYF	TGTGCCAGCAGCCCGAACTCCTACGAGCAGTACTTC
TRBV15	TRBJ2-5	NA	TRBD2	CATRSSGRAETQYF	TGTGCCACCAGGTCTAGCGGGAGGGCAGAGACCCAGTACTTC
TRBV6-5	TRBJ2-7	few	NA	CASSYSTSGSEQYF	TGTGCCAGCAGTTACTCCACCTCGGGGAGCGAGCAGTACTTC
TRBV20-1	TRBJ2-1	NA	NA	CSASPYNEQFF	TGCAGTGCTAGCCCGTACAATGAGCAGTTCTTC
TRBV5-1	TRBJ2-5	NA	NA	CASSIYTEETQYF	TGCGCCAGCAGCATATACACAGAAGAGACCCAGTACTTC
TRBV6-6	TRBJ1-5	few	NA	CASGTGLNQPQHF	TGTGCCAGCGGCACAGGGTTGAATCAGCCCCAGCATTTT
TRBV7-3	TRBJ2-2	NA	NA	CASSLSGNTGELFF	TGTGCCAGCAGCTTATCCGGGAACACCGGGGAGCTGTTTTTT
TRBV2	TRBJ2-6	NA	NA	CASSDLQGANVLTF	TGTGCCAGCAGTGATTTGCAGGGCGCCAACGTCCTGACTTTC
TRBV6-5	TRBJ2-5	NA	NA	CASSYSVLRETQYF	TGTGCCAGCAGTTACTCGGTTTTGAGGGAGACCCAGTACTTC
TRBV4-3	TRBJ2-1	NA	NA	CASSTRPLNEQFF	TGCGCCAGCAGCACCCGACCCCTTAATGAGCAGTTCTTC
TRBV19	TRBJ1-4	NA	NA	CASSIPLGGLFF	TGTGCCAGTAGTATCCCCCTGGGAGGACTGTTTTTT
TRBV19	TRBJ2-1	few	NA	CASSSYREGEQFF	TGTGCCAGTAGTTCATACCGGGAAGGTGAGCAGTTCTTC
TRBV6-1	TRBJ1-2	few	NA	CASSEAGTYPGSAYGYTF	TGTGCCAGCAGTGAAGCAGGGACGTATCCTGGATCAGCCTATGGCTACACCTTC
TRBV2	TRBJ2-5	NA	NA	CASSREQETQYF	TGTGCCAGCAGTCGGGAGCAGGAGACCCAGTACTTC
TRBV2	TRBJ2-7	few	NA	CASSNGRAAYEQYF	TGTGCCAGCAGCAACGGCCGGGCCGCGTACGAGCAGTACTTC
TRBV9	TRBJ2-3	few	TRBD2	CASSVVSGGPTDTQYF	TGTGCCAGCAGCGTAGTATCGGGAGGGCCGACAGATACGCAGTATTTT
TRBV30	TRBJ1-5	few	TRBD1	CAWSGTGNNQPQHF	TGTGCCTGGAGCGGGACAGGGAACAATCAGCCCCAGCATTTT
TRBV29-1	TRBJ1-5	NA	TRBD1	CSVLDRGNQPQHF	TGCAGCGTTCTGGACAGGGGAAATCAGCCCCAGCATTTT
TRBV27	TRBJ2-1	NA	NA	CASRTYRGGPYNEQFF	TGTGCCAGCAGAACATACAGGGGGGGACCGTACAATGAGCAGTTCTTC
TRBV7-2	TRBJ1-2	NA	NA	CASSLAGAGSGYTF	TGTGCCAGCAGCTTAGCAGGGGCCGGCTCTGGCTACACCTTC
TRBV23-1	TRBJ2-3	NA	NA	CASSHPPTEAQYF	TGCGCCAGCAGTCACCCACCGACAGAGGCGCAGTATTTT
TRBV5-4	TRBJ2-5	NA	NA	CASSPVGGEETQYF	TGTGCCAGCAGCCCAGTGGGGGGTGAAGAGACCCAGTACTTC
TRBV6-1	TRBJ2-3	few	NA	CASSAAGTNTQYF	TGTGCCAGCAGTGCGGCGGGGACGAATACGCAGTATTTT
TRBV7-9	TRBJ2-5	NA	NA	CASSSTGGVETQYF	TGTGCCAGCAGCTCAACCGGGGGTGTAGAGACCCAGTACTTC
TRBV11-1	TRBJ1-2	NA	NA	CASSLSSYGYTF	TGTGCCAGCAGCTTATCTAGCTATGGCTACACCTTC